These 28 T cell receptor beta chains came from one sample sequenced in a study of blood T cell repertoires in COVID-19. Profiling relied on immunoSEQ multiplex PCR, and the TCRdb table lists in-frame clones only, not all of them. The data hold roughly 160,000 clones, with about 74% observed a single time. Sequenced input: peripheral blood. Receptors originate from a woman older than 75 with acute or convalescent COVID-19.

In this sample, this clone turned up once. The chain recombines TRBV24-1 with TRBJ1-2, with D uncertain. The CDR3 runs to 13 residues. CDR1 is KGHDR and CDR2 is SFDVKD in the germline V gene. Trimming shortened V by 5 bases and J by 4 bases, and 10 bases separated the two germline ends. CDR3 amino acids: CATSATTSYGYTF. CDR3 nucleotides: TGTGCCACCAGTGCGACAACGTCCTATGGCTACACCTTC.

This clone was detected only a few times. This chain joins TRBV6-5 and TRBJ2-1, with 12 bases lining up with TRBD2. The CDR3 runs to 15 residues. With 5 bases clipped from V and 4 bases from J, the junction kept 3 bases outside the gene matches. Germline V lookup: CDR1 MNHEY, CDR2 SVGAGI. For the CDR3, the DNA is TGTGCCAGCAGTACTACTAGCGGGAGGTACAATGAGCAGTTCTTC. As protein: CASSTTSGRYNEQFF.

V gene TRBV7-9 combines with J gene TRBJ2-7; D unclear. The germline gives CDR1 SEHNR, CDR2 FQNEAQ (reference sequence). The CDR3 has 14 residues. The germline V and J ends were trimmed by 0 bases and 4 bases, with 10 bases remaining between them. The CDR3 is CASSLATTWYEQYF. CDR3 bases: TGTGCCAGCAGCTTAGCTACTACGTGGTACGAGCAGTACTTC.

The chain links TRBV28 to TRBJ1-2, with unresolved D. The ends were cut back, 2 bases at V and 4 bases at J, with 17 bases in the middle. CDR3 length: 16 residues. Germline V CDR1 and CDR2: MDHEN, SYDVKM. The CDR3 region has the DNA TGTGCCAGCAGTTTAGAGGCCAATGACCTCTTCTATGGCTACACCTTC. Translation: CASSLEANDLFYGYTF.

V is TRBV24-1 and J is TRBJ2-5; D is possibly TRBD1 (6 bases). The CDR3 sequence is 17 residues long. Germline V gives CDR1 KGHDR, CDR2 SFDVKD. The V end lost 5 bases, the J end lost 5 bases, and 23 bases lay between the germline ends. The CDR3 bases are TGTGCCACCAGTGGCCAGGCCGGAACAGGGTCGAGGGAGACCCAGTACTTC. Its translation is CATSGQAGTGSRETQYF.

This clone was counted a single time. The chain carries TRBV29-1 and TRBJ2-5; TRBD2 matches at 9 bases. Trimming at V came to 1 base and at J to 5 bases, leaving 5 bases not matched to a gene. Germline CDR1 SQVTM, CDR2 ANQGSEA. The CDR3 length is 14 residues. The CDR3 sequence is CSVEGSGSSETQYF. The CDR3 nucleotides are TGCAGCGTTGAAGGTAGCGGGAGTAGTGAGACCCAGTACTTC.

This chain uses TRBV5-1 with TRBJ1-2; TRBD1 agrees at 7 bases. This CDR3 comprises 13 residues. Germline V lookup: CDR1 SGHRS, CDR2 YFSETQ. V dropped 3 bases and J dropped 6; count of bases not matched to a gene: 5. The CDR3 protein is CASSSQGRDGYTF. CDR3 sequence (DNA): TGCGCCAGCAGCTCACAGGGGCGGGATGGCTACACCTTC.

The CDR3 nucleotides are TGTGCCAGCAGCCAAGTTATCGGTGAAAAACTGTTTTTT. Residues: CASSQVIGEKLFF. The V gene is TRBV14, the J gene TRBJ1-4, with D uncertain. CDR1 is SGHDN, CDR2 FVKESK, per germline. The V end was cut by 1 base, the J end by 7 bases, with 7 bases between. This CDR3 has 13 residues.

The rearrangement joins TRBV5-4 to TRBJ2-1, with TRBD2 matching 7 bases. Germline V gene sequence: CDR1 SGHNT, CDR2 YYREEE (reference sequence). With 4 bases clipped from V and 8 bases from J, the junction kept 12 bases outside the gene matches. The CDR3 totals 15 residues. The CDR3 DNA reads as TGTGCCAGCAGCCCCCGGGGTAGCGGGCTCGATGAGCAGTTCTTC. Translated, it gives CASSPRGSGLDEQFF.

The CDR3 DNA sequence: TGTGCCAGTAGTATGGTCGCCAGCCGAGGCTACGAGCAGTACTTC. Translating gives CASSMVASRGYEQYF. J is TRBJ2-7 and V is TRBV19, with D unresolved. CDR3 size: 15 residues. CDR1 is LNHDA, CDR2 SQIVND, per germline (reference sequence). The ends were cut back, 3 bases at V and 3 bases at J, with 15 bases in the middle.

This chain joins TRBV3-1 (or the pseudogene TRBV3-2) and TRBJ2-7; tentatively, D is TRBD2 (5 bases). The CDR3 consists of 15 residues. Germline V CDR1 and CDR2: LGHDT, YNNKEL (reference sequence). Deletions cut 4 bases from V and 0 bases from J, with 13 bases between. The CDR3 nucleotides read TGTGCCAGCAGCCCTGGCGCGGGTTCCTCCTACGAGCAGTACTTC. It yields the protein CASSPGAGSSYEQYF.

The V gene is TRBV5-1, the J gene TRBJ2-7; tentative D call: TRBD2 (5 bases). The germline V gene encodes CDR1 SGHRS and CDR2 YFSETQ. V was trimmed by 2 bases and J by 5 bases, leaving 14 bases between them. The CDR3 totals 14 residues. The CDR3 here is CASSFKGNGDEQYF. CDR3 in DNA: TGCGCCAGCAGCTTTAAGGGAAACGGGGACGAGCAGTACTTC.

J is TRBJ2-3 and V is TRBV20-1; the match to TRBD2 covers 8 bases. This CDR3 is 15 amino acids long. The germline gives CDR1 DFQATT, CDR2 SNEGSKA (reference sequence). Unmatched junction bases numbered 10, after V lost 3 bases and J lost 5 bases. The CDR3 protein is CSASSASGQRDTQYF. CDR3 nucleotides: TGCAGTGCTAGTAGCGCTAGCGGGCAACGAGATACGCAGTATTTT.

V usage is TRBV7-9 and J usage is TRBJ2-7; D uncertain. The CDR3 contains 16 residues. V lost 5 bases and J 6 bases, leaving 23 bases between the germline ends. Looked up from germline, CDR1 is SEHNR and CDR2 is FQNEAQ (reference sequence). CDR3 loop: CASSGGASSIFFEQYF. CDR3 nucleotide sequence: TGTGCCAGCAGCGGTGGAGCCAGCTCTATATTCTTCGAGCAGTACTTC.

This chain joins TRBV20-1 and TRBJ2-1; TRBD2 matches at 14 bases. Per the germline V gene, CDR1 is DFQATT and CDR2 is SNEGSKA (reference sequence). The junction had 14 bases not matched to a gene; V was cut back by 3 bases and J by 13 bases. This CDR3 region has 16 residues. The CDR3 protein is CSASEGGRLAGGLQFF. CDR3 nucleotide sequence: TGCAGTGCTAGTGAGGGAGGCCGACTAGCGGGAGGGCTTCAGTTCTTC.

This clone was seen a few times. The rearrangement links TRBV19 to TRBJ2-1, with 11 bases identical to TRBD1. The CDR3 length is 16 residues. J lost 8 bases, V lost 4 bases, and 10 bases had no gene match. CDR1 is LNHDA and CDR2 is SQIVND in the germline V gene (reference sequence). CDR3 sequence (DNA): TGTGCCAGTAGTACGGGTTCGGGACAGGGGGTTCATGAGCAGTTCTTC. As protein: CASSTGSGQGVHEQFF.

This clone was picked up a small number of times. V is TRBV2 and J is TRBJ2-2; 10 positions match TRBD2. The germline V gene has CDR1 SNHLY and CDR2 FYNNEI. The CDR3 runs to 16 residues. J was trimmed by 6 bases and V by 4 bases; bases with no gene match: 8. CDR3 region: CASSGTPGTSAGELFF. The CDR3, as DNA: TGTGCCAGCAGTGGGACCCCAGGGACTAGCGCCGGGGAGCTGTTTTTT.

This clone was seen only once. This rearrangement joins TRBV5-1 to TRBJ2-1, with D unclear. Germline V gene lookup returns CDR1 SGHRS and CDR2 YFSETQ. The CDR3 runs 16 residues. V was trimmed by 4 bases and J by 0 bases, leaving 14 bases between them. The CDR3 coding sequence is TGCGCCAGCAGCCCTCGAGGCCCGAGCTCCTACAATGAGCAGTTCTTC. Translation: CASSPRGPSSYNEQFF.

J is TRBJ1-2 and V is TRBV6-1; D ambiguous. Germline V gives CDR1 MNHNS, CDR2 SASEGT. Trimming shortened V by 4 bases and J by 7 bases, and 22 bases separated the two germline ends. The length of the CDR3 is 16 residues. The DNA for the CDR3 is TGTGCCAGCAGTGTTGGCGGAAATTATTTGGGAGGTGGCTACACCTTC. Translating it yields CASSVGGNYLGGGYTF.

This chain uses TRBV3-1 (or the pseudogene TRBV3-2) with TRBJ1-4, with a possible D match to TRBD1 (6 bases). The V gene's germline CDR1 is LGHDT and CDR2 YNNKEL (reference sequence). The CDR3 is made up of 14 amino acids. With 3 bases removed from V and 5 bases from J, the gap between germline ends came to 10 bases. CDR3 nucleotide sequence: TGTGCCAGCAGCCATCAGGGGACAAATGAAAAACTGTTTTTT. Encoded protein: CASSHQGTNEKLFF.

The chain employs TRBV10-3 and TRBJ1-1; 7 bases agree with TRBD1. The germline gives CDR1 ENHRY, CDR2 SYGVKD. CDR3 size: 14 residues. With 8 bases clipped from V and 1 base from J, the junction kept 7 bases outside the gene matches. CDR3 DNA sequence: TGTGCCATCTCACGCCGACAGGGGAACACTGAAGCTTTCTTT. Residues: CAISRRQGNTEAFF.

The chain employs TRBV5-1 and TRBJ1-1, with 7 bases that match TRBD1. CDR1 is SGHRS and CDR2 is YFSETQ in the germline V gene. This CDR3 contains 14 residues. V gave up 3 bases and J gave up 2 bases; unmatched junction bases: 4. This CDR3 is CASSSNRGNTEAFF. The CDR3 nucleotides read TGCGCCAGCAGCTCCAACAGGGGAAACACTGAAGCTTTCTTT. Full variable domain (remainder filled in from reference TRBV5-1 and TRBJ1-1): KAGVTQTPRYLIKTRGQQVTLSCSPISGHRSVSWYQQTPGQGLQFLFEYFSETQRNKGNFPGRFSGRQFSNSRSEMNVSTLELGDSALYLCASSSNRGNTEAFFGQGTRLTVV.

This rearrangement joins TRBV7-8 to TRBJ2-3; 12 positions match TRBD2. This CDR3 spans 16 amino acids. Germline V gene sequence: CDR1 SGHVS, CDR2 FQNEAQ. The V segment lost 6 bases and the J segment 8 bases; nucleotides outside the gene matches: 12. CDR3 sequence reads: CASRTSGRNGEGTQYF. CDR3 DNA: TGTGCCAGCAGAACTAGCGGGAGGAATGGAGAAGGTACGCAGTATTTT.

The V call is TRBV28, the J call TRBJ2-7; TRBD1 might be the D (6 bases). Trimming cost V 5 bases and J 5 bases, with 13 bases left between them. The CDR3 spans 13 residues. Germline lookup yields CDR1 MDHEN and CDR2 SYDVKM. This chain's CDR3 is CASSSGGVDEQYF. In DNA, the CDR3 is TGTGCCAGCAGTAGTGGGGGCGTCGACGAGCAGTACTTC.

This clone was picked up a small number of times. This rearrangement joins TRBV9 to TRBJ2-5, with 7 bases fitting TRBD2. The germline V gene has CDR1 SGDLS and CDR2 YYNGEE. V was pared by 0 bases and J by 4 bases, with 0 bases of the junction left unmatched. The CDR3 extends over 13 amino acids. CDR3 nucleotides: TGTGCCAGCAGCGTAGGCGGGGGAGAGACCCAGTACTTC. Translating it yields CASSVGGGETQYF.

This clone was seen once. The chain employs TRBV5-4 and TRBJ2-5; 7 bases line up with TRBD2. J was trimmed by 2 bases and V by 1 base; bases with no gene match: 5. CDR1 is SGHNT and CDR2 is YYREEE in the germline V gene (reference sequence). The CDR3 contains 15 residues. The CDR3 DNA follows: TGTGCCAGCAGCTTGCCTAGCGGTAGGCAAGAGACCCAGTACTTC. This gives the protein CASSLPSGRQETQYF.

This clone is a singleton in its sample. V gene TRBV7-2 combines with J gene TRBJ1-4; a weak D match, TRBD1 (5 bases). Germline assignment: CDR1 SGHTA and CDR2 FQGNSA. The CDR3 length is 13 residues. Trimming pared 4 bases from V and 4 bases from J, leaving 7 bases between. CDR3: CASSYQGNEKLFF. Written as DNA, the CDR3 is TGTGCCAGCAGCTATCAGGGTAATGAAAAACTGTTTTTT.

CDR3 DNA sequence: TGTGCCAGTAGTCTGGGGCAGTCCCAAGGGCCCCAGCATTTT. Translation gives CASSLGQSQGPQHF. The chain carries TRBV19 and TRBJ1-5, with D perhaps matching TRBD1 (5 bases). In germline, CDR1 is LNHDA, CDR2 SQIVND (reference sequence). Deletions cut 5 bases from V and 9 bases from J, with 17 bases between. The CDR3 is 14 amino acids.